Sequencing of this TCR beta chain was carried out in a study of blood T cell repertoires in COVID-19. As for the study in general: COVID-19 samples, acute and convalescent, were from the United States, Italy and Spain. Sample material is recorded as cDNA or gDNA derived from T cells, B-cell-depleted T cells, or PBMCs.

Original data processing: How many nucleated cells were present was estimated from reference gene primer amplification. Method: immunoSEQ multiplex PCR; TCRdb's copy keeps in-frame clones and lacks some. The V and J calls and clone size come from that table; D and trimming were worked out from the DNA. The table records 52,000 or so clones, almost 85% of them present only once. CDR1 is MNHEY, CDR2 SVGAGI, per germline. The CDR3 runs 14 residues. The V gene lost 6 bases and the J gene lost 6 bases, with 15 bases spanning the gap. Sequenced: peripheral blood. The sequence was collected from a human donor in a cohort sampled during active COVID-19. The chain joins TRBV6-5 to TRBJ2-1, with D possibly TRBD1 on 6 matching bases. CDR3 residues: CASSLRQAVNEQFF. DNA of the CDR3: TGTGCCAGCAGCCTACGACAGGCGGTCAATGAGCAGTTCTTC.